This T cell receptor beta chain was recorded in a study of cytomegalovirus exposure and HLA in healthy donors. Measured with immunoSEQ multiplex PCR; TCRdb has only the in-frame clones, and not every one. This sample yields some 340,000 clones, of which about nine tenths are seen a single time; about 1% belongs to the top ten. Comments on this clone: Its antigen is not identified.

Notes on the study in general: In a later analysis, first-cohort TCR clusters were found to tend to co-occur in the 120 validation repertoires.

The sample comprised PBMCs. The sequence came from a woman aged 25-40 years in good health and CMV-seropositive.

The CDR3 DNA is TGTGCCAGCTCCGGGGAGCAAATTACCTACGAGCAGTACTTC. It is translated as CASSGEQITYEQYF. The rearrangement links TRBV7-2 to TRBJ2-7, with TRBD2 as a possible D gene (5 bases). CDR3 size: 14 residues. Between the trimmed V and J ends, which lost 8 bases and 2 bases, there was a span of 16 bases. The germline V gene has CDR1 SGHTA and CDR2 FQGNSA.